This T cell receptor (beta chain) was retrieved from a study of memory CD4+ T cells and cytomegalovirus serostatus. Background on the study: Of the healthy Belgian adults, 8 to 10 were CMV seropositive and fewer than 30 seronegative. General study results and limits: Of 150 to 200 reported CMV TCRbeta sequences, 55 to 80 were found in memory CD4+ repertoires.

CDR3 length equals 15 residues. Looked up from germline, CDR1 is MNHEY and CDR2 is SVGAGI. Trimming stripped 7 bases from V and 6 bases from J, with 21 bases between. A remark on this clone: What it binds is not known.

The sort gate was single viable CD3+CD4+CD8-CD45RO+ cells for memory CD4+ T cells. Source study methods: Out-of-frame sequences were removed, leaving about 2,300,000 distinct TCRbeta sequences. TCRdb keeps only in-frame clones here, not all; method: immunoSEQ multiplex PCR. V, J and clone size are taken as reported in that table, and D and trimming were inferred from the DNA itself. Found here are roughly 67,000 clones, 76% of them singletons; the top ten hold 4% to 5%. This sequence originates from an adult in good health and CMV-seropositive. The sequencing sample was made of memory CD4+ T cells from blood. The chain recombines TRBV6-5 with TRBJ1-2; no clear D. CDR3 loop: CASTKEFRGGNGYTF. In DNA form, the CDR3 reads TGTGCCAGCACCAAAGAATTCCGGGGAGGGAATGGCTACACCTTC.